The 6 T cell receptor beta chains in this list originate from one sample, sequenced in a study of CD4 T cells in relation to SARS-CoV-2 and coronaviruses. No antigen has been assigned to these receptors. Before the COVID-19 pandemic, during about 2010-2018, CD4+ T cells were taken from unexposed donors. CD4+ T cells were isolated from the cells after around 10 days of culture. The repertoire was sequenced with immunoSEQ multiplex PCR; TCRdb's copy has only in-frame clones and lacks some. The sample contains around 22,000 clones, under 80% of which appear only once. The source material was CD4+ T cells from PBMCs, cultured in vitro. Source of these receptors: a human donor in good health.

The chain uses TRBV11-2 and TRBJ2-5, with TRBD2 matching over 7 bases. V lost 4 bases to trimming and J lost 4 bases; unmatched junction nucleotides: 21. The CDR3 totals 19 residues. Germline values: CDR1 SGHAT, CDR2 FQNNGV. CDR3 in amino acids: CASSSGSLTRGGGAETQYF. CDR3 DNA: TGTGCCAGCAGCTCGGGGTCTCTTACTCGCGGGGGAGGGGCAGAGACCCAGTACTTC.

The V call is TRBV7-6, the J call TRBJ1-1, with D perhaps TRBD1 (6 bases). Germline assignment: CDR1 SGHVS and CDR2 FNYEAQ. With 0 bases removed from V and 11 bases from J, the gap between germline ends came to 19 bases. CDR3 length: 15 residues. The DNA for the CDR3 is TGTGCCAGCAGCTTAGCGGGGACATGGGTTTTACGGGCTTTCTTT. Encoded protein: CASSLAGTWVLRAFF.

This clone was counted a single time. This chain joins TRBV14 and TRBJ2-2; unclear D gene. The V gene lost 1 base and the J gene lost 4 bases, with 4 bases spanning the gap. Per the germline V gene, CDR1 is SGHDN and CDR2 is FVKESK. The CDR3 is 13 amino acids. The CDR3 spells CASSQVGTGELFF. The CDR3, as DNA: TGTGCCAGCAGCCAAGTCGGCACCGGGGAGCTGTTTTTT.

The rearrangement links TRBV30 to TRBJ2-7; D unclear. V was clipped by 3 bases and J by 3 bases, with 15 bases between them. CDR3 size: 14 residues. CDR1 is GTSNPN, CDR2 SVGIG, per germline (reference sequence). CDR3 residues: CAWRAPRRHYEQYF. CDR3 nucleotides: TGTGCCTGGAGGGCCCCCAGGCGACACTACGAGCAGTACTTC.

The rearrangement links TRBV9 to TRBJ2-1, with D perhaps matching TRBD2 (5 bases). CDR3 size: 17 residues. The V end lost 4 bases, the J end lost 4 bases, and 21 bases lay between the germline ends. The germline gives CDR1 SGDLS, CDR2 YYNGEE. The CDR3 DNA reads TGTGCCAGCAGCCCCTCAGGCGGGCAAGGAGCGTACAATGAGCAGTTCTTC. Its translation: CASSPSGGQGAYNEQFF.

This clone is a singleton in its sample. CDR3 sequence (DNA): TGTGCCAGCAGTTTGCAGGGGTCCTCCTACGAGCAGTACTTC. Its protein is CASSLQGSSYEQYF. This rearrangement joins TRBV2 to TRBJ2-7, with a tentative D call TRBD1 (6 bases). CDR1 and CDR2 (germline): SNHLY, FYNNEI. The CDR3 consists of 14 residues. V dropped 5 bases and J dropped 0 bases, with 11 bases sitting between them.